This paragraph covers one T cell receptor (beta chain) sequence. Its antigen is still unknown. V was clipped by 1 base and J by 5 bases, with 14 bases between them. CDR3 length: 15 residues. Germline V gene sequence: CDR1 MDHEN, CDR2 SYDVKM. The data belong to a study of blood T cells in healthy people across ages. The overall study: Through template switching, about one barcoded beta molecule was captured per two T cells, as measured in model experiments. Whole-study results and caveats: Aged donors had fewer naive CD4+ cells and lower diversity than long-lived donors. Donor CMV infection status was unknown, possibly confounding age-related changes in expanded clonotypes.

Alongside a J-beta primer mix, a sample-barcoded 5' primer served in a second PCR lasting roughly 6 to 12 cycles. A template-switch adaptor with 12 random nucleotides tagged each cDNA molecule. TCRdb analysed the 5' RACE reads with MiXCR anew, one entry per CDR3 protein. The sample carries 850,000 to 1,000,000 distinct CDR3 sequences, about 48% recorded once. The chain uses TRBV28 and TRBJ1-2; tentatively, D is TRBD1 (5 bases). The clonotype originates from a man aged 25 to 40 in good health. The sequenced sample was blood. The CDR3 loop reads CASSLFQGPPYGYTF. CDR3 DNA sequence: TGTGCCAGCAGTTTATTTCAGGGACCTCCTTATGGCTACACCTTC.